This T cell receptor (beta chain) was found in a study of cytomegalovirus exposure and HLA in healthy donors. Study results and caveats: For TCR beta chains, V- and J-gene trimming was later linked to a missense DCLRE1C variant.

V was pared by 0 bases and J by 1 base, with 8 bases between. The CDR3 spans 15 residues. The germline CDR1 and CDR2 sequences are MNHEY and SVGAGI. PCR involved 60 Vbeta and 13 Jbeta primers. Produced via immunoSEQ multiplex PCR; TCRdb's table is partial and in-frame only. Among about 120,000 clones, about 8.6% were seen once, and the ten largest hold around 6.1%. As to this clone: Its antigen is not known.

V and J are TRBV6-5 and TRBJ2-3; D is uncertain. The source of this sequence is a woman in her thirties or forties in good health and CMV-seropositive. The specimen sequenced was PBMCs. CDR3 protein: CASSYSGQGTDTQYF. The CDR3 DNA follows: TGTGCCAGCAGTTACTCAGGTCAGGGCACAGATACGCAGTATTTT.